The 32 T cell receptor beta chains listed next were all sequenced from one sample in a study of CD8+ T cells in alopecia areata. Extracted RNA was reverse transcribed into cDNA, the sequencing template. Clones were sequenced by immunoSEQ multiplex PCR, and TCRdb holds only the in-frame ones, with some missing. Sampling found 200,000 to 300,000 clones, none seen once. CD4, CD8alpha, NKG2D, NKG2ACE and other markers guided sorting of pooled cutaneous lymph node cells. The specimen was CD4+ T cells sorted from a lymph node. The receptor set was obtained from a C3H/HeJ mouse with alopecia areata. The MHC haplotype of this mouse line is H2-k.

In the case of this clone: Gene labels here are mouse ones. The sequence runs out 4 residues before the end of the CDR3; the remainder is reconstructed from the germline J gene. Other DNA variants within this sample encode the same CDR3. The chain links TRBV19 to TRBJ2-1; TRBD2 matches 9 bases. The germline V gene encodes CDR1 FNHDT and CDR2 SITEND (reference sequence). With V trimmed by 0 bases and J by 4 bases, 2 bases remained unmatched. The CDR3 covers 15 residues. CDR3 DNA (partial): TGTGCCAGCAGTATAGCGACTGGGGGTTATGCT. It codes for CASSIATGGYA. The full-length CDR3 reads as CASSIATGGYAEQFF.

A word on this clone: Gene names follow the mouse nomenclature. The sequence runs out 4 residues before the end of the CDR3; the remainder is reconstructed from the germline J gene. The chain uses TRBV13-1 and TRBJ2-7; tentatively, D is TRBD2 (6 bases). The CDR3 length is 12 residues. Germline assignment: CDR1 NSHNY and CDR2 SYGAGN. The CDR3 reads CASSPGTNEQYF. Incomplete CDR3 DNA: TGTGCCAGCAGTCCCGGGACTAAT.

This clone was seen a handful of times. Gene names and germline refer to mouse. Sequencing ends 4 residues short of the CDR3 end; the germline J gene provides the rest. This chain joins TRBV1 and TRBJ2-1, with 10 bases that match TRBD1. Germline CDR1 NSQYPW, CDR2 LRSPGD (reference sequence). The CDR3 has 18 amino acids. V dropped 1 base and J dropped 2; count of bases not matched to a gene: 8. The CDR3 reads CTCSAASRDRGDYAEQFF. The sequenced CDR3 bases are TGCACCTGCAGTGCAGCGTCCCGGGACAGGGGAGACTATGCT.

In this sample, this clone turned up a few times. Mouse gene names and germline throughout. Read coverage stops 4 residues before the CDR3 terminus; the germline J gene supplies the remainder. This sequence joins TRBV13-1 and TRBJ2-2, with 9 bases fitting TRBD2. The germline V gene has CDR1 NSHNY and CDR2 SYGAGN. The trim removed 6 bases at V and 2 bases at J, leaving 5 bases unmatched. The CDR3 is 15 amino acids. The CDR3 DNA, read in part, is TGTGCCAGCAATGGGGGGGCGCCGAACACCGGG. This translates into CASNGGAPNTG. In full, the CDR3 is CASNGGAPNTGQLYF.

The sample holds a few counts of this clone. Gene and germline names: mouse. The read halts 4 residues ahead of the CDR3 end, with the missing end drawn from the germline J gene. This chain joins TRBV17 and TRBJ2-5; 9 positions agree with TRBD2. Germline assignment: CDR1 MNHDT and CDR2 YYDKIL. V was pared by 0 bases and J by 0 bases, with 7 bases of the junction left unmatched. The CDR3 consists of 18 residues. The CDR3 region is CASSRDGGAEGNQDTQYF. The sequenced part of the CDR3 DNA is TGTGCTAGCAGTAGAGATGGGGGGGCGGAGGGGAACCAAGAC.

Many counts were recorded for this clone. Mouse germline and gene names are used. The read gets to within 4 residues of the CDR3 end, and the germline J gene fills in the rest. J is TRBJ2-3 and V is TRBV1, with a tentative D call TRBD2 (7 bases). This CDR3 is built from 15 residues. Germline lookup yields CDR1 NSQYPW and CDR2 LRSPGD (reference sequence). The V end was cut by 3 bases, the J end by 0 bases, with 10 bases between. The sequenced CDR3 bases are TGCACCTGCAGTGCCCTGGGGGCTAGTGCAGAA. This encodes CTCSALGASAE. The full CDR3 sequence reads CTCSALGASAETLYF. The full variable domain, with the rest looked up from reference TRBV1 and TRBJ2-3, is VTLLEQNPRWRLVPRGQAVNLRCILKNSQYPWMSWYQQDLQKQLQWLFTLRSPGDKEVKSLPGADYLATRVTDTELRLQVANMSQGRTLYCTCSALGASAETLYFGSGTRLTVL.

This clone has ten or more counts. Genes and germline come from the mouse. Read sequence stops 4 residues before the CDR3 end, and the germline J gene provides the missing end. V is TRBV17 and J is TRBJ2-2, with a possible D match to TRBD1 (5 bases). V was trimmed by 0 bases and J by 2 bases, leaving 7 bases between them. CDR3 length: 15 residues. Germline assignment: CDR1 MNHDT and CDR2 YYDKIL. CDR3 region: CASSRDRQNTGQLYF. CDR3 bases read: TGTGCTAGCAGTAGAGACCGACAGAACACCGGG.

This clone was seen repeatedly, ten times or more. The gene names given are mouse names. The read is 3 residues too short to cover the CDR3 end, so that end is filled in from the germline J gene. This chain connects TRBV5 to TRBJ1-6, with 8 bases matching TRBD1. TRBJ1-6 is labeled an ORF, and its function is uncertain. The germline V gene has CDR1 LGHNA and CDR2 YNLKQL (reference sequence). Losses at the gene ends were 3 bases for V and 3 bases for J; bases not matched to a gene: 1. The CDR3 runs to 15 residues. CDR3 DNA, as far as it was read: TGTGCCAGCAGCCATACAGGGGGCTATAATTCGCCC. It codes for CASSHTGGYNSP. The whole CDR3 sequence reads CASSHTGGYNSPLYF.

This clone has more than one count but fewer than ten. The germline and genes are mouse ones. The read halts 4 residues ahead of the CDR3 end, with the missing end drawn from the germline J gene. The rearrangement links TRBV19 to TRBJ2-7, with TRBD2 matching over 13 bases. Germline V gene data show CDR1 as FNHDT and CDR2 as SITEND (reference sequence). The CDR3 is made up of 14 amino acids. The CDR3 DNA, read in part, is TGTGCCAGCAGTGCGGACTGGGGGGGCGAT. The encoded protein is CASSADWGGD. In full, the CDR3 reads CASSADWGGDEQYF.

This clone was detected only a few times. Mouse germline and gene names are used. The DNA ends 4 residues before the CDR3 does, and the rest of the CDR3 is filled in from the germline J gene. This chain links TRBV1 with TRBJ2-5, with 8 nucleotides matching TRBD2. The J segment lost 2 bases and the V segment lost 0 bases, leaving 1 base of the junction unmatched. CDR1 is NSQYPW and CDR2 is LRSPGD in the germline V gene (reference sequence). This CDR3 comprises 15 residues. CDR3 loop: CTCSAELGVQDTQYF. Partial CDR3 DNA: TGCACCTGCAGTGCAGAACTGGGGGTCCAAGAC.

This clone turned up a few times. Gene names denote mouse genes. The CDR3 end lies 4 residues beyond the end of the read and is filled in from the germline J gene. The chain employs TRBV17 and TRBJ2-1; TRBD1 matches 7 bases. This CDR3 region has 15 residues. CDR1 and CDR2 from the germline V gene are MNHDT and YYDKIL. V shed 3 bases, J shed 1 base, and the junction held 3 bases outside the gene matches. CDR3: CASSSLGQNYAEQFF. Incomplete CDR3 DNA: TGTGCTAGCAGTAGTTTGGGACAGAACTATGCT.

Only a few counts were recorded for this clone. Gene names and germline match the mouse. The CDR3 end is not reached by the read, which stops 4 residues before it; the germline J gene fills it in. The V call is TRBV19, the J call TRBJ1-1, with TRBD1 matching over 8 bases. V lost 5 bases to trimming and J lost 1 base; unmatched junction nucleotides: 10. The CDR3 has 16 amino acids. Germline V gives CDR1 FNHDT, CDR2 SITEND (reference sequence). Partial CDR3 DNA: TGTGCCAGCAGCCCTCCCCAGACAGGGGTGAACACA. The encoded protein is CASSPPQTGVNT. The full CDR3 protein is CASSPPQTGVNTEVFF.

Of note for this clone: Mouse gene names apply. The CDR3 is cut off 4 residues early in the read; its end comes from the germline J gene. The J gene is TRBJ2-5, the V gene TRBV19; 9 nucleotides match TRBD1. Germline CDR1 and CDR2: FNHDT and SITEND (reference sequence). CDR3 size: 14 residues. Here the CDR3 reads CASSTGTGMDTQYF. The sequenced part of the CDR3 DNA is TGTGCCAGCAGTACCGGGACAGGGATGGAC.

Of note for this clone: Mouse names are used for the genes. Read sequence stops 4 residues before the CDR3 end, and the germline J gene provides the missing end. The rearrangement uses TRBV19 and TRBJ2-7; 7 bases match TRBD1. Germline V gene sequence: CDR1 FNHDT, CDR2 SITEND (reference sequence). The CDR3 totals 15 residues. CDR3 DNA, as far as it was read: TGTGCCAGCAGTAAAACTCGGACAGGAGAGTAT. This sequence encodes CASSKTRTGEY. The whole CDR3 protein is CASSKTRTGEYEQYF. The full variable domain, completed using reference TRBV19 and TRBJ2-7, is GGIITQTPKFLIGQEGQKLTLKCQQNFNHDTMYWYRQDSGKGLRLIYYSITENDLQKGDLSEGYDASREKKSSFSLTVTSAQKNEMAVFLCASSKTRTGEYEQYFGPGTRLTVL.

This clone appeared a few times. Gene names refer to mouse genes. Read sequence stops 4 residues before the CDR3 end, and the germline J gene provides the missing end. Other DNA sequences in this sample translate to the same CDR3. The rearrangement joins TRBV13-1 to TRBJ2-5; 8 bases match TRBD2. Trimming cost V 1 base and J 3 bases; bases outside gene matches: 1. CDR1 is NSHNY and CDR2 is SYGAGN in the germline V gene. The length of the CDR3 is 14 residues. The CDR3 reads CASSDTGGQDTQYF. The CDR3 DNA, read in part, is TGTGCCAGCAGTGATACTGGGGGTCAAGAC.

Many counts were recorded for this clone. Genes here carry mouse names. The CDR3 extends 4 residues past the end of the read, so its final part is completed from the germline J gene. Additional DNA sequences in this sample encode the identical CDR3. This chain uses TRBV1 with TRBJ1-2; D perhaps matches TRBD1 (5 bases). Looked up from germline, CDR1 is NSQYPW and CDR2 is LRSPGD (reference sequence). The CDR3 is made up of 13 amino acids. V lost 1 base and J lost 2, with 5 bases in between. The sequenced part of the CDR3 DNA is TGCACCTGCAGTGCAGCAGGGAACTCC. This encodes CTCSAAGNS. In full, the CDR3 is CTCSAAGNSDYTF.

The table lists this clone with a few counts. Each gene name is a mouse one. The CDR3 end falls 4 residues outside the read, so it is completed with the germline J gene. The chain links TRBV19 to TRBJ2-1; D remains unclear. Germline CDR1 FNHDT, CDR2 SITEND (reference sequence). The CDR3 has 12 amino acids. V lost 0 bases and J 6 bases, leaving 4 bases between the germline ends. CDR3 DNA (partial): TGTGCCAGCAGTATAGTCATTGCT. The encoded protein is CASSIVIA. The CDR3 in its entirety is CASSIVIAEQFF.

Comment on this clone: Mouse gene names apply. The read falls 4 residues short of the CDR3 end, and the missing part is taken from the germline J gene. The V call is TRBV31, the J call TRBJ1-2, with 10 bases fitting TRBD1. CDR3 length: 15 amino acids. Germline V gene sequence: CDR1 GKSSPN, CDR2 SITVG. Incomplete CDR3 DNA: TGTGCCTGGAGTCTCTCAGGGACAGGGGAATCC. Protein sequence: CAWSLSGTGES. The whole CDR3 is CAWSLSGTGESDYTF.

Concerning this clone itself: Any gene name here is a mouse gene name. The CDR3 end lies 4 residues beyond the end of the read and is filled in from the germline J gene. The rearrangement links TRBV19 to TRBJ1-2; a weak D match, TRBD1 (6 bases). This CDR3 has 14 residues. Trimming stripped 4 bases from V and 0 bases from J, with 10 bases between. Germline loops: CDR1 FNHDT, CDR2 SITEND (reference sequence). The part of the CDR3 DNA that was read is TGTGCCAGCAGTTCCGGGACATCAAACTCC. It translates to CASSSGTSNS. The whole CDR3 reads CASSSGTSNSDYTF.

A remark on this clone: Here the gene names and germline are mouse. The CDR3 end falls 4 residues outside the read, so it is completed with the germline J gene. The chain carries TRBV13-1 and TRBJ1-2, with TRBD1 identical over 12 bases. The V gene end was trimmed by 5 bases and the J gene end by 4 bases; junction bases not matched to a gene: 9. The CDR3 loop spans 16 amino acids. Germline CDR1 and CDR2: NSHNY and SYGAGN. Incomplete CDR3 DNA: TGTGCCAGCAGCGGCCGGGACAGGGGGCCGAGCTCC. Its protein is CASSGRDRGPSS. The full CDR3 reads CASSGRDRGPSSDYTF.

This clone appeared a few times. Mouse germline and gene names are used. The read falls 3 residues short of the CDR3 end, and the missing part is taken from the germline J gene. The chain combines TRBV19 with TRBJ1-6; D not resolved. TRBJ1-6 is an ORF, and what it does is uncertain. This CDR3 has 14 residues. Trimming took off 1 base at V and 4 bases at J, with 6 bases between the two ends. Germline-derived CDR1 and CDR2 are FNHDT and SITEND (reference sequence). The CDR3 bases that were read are TGTGCCAGCAGTATATCCCATTATAATTCGCCC. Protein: CASSISHYNSP. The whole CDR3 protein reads CASSISHYNSPLYF.

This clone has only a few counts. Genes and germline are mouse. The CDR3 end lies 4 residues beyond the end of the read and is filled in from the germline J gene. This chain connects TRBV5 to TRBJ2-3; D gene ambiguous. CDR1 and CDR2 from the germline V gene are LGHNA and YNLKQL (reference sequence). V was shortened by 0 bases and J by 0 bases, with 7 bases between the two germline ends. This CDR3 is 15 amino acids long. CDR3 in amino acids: CASSQDAASAETLYF. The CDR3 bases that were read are TGTGCCAGCAGCCAAGATGCTGCTAGTGCAGAA.

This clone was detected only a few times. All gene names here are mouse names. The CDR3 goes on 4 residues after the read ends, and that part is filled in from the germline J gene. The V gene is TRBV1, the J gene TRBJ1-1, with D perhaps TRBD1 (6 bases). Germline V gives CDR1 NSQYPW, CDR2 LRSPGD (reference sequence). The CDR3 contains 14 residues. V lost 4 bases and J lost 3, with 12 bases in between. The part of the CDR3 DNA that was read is TGCACCTGCAGTGAGACAGGATCAGACACA. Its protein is CTCSETGSDT. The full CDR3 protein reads CTCSETGSDTEVFF.

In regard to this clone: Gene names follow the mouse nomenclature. The CDR3 loop is CASSLDRTNAETLYF. The sequenced part of the CDR3 DNA is TGTGCCAGCAGTTTGGACAGAACAAATGCAGAA. The chain is built from TRBV13-1 and TRBJ2-3; D is possibly TRBD1 (6 bases). The read ends 4 residues before the CDR3 terminus; that terminus is restored from the germline J gene. The CDR3 is 15 amino acids. Trimming cost V 4 bases and J 2 bases, with 14 bases left between them. The V gene's germline CDR1 is NSHNY and CDR2 SYGAGN.

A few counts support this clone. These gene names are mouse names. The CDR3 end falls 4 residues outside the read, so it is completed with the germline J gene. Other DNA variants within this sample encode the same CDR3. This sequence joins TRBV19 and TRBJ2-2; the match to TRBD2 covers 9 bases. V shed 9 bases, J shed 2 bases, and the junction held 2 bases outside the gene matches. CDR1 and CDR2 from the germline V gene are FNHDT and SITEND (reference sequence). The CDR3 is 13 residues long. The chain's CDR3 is CATTGGNTGQLYF. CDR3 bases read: TGTGCCACTACTGGGGGGAACACCGGG.

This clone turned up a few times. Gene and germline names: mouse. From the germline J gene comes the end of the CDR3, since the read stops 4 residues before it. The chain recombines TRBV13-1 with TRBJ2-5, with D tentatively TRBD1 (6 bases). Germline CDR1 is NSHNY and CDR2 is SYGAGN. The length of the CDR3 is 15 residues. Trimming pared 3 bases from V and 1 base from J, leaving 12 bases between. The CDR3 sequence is CASSGPGEDQDTQYF. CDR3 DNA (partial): TGTGCCAGCAGTGGACCAGGGGAGGACCAAGAC.

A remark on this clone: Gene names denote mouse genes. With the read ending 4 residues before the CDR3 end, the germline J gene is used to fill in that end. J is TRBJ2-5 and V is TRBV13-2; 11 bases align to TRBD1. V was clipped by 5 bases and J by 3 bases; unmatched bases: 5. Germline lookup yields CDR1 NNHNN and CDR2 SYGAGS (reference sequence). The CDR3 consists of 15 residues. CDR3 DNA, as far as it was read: TGTGCCAGCGGCTCCCGGGACAGGGGGCAAGAC. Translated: CASGSRDRGQD. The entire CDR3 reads CASGSRDRGQDTQYF.

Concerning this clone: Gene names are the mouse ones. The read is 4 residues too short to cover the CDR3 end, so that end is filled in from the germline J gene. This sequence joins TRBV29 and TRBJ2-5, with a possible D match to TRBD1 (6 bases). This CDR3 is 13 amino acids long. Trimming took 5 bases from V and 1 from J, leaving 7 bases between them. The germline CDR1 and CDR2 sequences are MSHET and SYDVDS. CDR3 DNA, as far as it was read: TGTGCTAGCAGTCGGACAGACCAAGAC. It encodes CASSRTDQD. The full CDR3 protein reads CASSRTDQDTQYF.

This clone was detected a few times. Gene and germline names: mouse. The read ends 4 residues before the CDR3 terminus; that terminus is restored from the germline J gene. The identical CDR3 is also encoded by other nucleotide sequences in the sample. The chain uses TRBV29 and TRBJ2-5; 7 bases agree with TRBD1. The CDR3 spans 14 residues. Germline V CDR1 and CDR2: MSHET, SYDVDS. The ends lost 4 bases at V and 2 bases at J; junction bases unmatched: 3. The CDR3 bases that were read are TGTGCTAGCAGTTCCGACAGGGTCCAAGAC. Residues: CASSSDRVQD. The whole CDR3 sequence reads CASSSDRVQDTQYF.

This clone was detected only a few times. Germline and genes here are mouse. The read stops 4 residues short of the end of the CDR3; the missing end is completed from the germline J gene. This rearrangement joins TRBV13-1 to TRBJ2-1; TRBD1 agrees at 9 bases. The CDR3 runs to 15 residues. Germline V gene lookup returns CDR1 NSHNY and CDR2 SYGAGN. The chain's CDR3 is CASSDAGTGRAEQFF. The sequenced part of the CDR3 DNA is TGTGCCAGCAGTGATGCAGGGACAGGGAGAGCT.

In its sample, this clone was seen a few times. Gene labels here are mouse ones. The CDR3 is CASSPRDSPLYF. CDR3 DNA, as far as it was read: TGTGCCAGCAGCCCCAGGGATTCGCCC. The chain has TRBV5 and TRBJ1-6, with D possibly TRBD1 on 5 matching bases. The read ends 3 residues before the CDR3 terminus; that terminus is restored from the germline J gene. TRBJ1-6 belongs to the ORF category, with a function that is uncertain. Trimming removed 4 bases from V and 8 bases from J, with 6 bases in between. Germline loops: CDR1 LGHNA, CDR2 YNLKQL (reference sequence). The CDR3 runs 12 residues.

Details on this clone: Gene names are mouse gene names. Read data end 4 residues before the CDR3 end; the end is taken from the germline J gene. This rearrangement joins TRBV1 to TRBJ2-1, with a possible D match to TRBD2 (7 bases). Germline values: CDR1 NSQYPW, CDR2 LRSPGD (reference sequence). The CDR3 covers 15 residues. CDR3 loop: CTCSAVAGGLAEQFF. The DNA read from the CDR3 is TGCACCTGCAGTGCAGTGGCTGGGGGCTTGGCT.